This T cell receptor beta chain was identified in a study of identical twins. This CDR3 comprises 14 residues. CDR1 and CDR2 (germline): SQVTM, ANQGSEA. The ends lost 6 bases at V and 1 base at J; junction bases unmatched: 5. TCRdb re-analysed the 5' RACE reads in MiXCR, keeping a single row per CDR3 protein. This table holds over 600,000 distinct CDR3 sequences, approximately 21% found once. Broader study findings: Invariant MAIT and iNKT cells may have partly biased zero-insertion analyses.

With respect to this clonotype: Its antigen is undetermined.

These data were also reused for a study on T cells expressing NK-cell markers. That source reports: Researchers got TCR beta repertoires out of sorted CD3+CD56+NKG2C+, CD3+CD56+NKG2C- and CD3+CD56-NKG2C+ T cells. Expanded clones of NKG2C+ T cells had an unclear HCMV specificity.

The receptor was isolated from a woman between 18 and 29 years old in good health. The V gene is TRBV29-1, the J gene TRBJ2-7; 11 bases match TRBD2. Sequencing was done on a sample of PBMCs. The CDR3 DNA sequence: TGCAGCGTCAGAGGGACTAGCGGATCCTACGAGCAGTACTTC. Translating gives CSVRGTSGSYEQYF.